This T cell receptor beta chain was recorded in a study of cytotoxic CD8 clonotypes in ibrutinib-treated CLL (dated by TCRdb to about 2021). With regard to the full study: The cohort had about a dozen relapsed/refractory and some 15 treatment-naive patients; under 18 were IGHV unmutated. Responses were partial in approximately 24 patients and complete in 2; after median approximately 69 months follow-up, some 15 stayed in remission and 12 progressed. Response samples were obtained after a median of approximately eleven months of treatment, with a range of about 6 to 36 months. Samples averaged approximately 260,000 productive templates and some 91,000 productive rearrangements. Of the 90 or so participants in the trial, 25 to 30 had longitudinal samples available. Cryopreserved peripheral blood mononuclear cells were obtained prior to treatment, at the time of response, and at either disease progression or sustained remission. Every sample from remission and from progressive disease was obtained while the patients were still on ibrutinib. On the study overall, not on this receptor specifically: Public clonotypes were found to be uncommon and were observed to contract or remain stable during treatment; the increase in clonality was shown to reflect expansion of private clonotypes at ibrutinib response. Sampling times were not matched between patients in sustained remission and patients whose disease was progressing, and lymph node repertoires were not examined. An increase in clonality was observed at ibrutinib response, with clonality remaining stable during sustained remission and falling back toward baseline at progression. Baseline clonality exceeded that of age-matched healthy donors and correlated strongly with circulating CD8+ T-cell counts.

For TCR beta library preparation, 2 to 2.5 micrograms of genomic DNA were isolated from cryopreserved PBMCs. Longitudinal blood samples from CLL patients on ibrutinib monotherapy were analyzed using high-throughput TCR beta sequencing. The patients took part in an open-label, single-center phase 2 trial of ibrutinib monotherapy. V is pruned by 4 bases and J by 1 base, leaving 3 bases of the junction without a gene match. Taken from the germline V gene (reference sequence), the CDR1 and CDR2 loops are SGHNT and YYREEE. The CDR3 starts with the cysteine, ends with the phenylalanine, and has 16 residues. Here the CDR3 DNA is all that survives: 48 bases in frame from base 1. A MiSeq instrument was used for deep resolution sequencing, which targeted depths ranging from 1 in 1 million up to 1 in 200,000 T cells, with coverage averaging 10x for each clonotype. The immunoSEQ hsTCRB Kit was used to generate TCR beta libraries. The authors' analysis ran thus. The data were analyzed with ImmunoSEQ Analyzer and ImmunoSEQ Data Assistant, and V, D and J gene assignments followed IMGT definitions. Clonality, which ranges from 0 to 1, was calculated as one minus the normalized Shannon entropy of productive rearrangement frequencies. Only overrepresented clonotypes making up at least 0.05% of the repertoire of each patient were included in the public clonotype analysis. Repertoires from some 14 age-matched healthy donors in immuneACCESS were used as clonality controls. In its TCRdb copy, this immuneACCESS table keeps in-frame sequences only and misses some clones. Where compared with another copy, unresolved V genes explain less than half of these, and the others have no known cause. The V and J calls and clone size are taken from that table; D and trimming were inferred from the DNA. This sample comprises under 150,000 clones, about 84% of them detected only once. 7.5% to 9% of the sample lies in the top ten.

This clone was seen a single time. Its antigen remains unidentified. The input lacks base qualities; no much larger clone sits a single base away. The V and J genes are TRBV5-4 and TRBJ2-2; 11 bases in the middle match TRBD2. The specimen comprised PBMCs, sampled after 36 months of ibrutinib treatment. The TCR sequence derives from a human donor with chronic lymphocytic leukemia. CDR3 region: CASSVLAGGNTGELFF. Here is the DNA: TGTGCCAGCAGCGTTCTAGCGGGGGGGAACACCGGGGAGCTGTTTTTT.